This T cell receptor beta chain was captured in a study of blood T cell repertoires in COVID-19. V was trimmed by 1 base and J by 5 bases, leaving 11 bases between them. This CDR3 comprises 15 residues. Germline CDR1 SEHNR, CDR2 FQNEAQ (reference sequence). Measured with immunoSEQ multiplex PCR; TCRdb has only the in-frame clones, and not every one. The table has roughly 120,000 clones, about 80% seen once; the top ten hold approximately 4%. The receptor was derived from a woman of 80 years or more with acute or convalescent COVID-19. The chain couples TRBV7-9 to TRBJ1-4; D is possibly TRBD1 (5 bases). The sequenced sample consisted of peripheral blood. The CDR3 reads CASSLDNRQNEKLFF. Here the CDR3 DNA reads TGTGCCAGCAGCTTAGATAACAGGCAAAATGAAAAACTGTTTTTT.